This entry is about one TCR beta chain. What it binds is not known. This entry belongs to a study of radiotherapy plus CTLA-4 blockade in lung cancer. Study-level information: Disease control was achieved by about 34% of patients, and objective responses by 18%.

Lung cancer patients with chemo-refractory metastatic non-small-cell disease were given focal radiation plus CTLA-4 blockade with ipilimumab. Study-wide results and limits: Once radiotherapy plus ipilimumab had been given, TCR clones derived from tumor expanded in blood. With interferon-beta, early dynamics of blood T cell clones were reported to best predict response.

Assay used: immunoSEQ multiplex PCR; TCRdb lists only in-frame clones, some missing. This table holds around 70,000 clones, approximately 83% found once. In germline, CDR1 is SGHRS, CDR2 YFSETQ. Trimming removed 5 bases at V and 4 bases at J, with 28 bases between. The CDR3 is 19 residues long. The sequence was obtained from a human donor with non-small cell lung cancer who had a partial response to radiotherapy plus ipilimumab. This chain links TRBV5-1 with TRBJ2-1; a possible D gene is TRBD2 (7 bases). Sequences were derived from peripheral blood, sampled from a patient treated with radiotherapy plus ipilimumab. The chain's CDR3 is CASRRVGGQGGAGYNEQFF. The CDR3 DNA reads TGCGCCAGCAGAAGGGTCGGGGGGCAGGGAGGCGCTGGATACAATGAGCAGTTCTTC.